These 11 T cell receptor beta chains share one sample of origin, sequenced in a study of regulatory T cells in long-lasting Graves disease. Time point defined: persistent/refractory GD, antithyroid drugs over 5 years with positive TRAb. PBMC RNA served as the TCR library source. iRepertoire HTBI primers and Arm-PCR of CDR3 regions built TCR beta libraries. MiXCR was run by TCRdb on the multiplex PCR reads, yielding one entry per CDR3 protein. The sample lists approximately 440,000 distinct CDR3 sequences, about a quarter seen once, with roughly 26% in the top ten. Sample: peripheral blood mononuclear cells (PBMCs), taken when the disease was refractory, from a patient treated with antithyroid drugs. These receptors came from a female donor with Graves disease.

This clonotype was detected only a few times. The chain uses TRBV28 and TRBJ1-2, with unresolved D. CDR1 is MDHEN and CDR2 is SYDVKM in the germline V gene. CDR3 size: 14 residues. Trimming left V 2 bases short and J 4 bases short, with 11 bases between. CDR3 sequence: CASSLGFEGYGYTF. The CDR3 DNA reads TGTGCCAGCAGTTTAGGTTTTGAGGGCTATGGCTACACCTTC.

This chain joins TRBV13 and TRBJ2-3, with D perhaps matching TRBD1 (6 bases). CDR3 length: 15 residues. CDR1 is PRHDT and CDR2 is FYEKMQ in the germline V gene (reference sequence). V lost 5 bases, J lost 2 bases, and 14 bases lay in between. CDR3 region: CASSQDGTSTDTQYF. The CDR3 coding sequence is TGTGCCAGCAGCCAGGACGGGACATCCACAGATACGCAGTATTTT.

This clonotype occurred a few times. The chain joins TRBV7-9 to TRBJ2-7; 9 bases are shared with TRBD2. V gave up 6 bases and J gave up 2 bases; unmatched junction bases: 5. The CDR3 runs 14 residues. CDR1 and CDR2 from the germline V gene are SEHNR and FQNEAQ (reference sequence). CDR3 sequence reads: CASSRLAAPYEQYF. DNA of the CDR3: TGTGCCAGCAGTCGACTAGCGGCTCCCTACGAGCAGTACTTC. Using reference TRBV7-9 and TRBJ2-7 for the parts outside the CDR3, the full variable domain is DTGVSQNPRHKITKRGQNVTFRCDPISEHNRLYWYRQTLGQGPEFLTYFQNEAQLEKSRLLSDRFSAERPKGSFSTLEIQRTEQGDSAMYLCASSRLAAPYEQYFGPGTRLTVT.

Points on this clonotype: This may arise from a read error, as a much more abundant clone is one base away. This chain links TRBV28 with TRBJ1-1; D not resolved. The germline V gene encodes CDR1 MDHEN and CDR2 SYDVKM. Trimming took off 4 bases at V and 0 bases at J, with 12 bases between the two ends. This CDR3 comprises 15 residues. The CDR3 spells CASSSPPPMNTEAFF. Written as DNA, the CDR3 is TGTGCCAGCAGTTCACCCCCCCCAATGAACACTGAAGCTTTCTTT.

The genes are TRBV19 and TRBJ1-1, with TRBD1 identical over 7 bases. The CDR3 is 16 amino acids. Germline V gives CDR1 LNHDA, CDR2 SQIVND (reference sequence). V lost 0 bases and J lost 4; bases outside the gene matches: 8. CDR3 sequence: CASSIEGDRDGTEAFF. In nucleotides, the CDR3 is TGTGCCAGTAGTATAGAGGGCGACAGGGATGGCACTGAAGCTTTCTTT.

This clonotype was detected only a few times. CDR3 amino acids: CASSQPHMPGETQYF. For the CDR3, the DNA is TGTGCCAGCAGCCAACCGCACATGCCGGGGGAGACCCAGTACTTC. The J gene is TRBJ2-5, the V gene TRBV3-2; the table gives TRBD1 as D, unverified against the DNA. TRBV3-2 is deemed a pseudogene. This CDR3 has 15 residues.

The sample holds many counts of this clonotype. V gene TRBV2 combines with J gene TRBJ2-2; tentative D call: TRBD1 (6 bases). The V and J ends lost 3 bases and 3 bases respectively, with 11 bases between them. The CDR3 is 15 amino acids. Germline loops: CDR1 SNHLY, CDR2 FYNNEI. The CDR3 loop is CASSDRRGDTGELFF. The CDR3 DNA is TGTGCCAGCAGTGACCGCAGGGGAGACACCGGGGAGCTGTTTTTT.

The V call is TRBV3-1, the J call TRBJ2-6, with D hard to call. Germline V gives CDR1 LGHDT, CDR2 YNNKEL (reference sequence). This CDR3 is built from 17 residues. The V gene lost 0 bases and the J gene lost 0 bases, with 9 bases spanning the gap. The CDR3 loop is CASSQDLPASGANVLTF. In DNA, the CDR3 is TGTGCCAGCAGCCAAGATCTGCCAGCCTCTGGGGCCAACGTCCTGACTTTC.

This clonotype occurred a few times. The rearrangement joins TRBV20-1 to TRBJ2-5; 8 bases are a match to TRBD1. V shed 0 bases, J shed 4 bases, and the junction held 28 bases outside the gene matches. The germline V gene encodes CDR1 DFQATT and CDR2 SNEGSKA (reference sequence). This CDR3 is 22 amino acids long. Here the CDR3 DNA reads TGCAGTGCTAGAGATTGGGGGAGTTCGGGACAGGTTAAACTAGGCGTTTTAGAGACCCAGTACTTC. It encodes CSARDWGSSGQVKLGVLETQYF.

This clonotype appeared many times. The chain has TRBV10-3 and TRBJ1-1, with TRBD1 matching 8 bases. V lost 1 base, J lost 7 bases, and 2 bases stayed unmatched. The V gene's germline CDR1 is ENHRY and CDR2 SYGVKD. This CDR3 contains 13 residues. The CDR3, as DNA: TGTGCCATCAGTGAGTACAGGGGGAGTGAAGCTTTCTTT. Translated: CAISEYRGSEAFF.

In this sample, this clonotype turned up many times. The CDR3 nucleotides read TGTGCCAGCAGCCATGAGGGCGGGACAGTCTACGAGCAGTACTTC. Protein sequence: CASSHEGGTVYEQYF. The V and J genes are TRBV27 and TRBJ2-7, with TRBD1 as a possible D gene (7 bases). This CDR3 has 15 amino acids. Per the germline V gene, CDR1 is MNHEY and CDR2 is SMNVEV (reference sequence). V was shortened by 6 bases and J by 3 bases, with 18 bases between the two germline ends.